A selection of T cell receptor beta chains follows, all from one sample in a study of T cell responses to AZD1222 COVID-19 vaccine. The assay was immunoSEQ multiplex PCR, and TCRdb's table has in-frame clones only and misses some. The sample shows fewer than 55,000 clones, about nine tenths of them seen only once. The input for sequencing was peripheral blood, taken 28 days after the second AZD1222 dose. These receptors all stem from an adult who received the AZD1222 COVID-19 vaccine. Both conserved end residues are part of each CDR3. Fields, in order: D gene, J gene, clone size, V gene, CDR3 DNA, CDR3 protein. The D gene is left open where the match is weak. The size field is filled for only some rows; it gives once, few, many or a size class.

>.|TRBJ2-3|.|TRBV6-5
TGTGCCAGCAGCCCAGTGAGCCGGACAGATACGCAGTATTTT
CASSPVSRTDTQYF
>TRBD1|TRBJ2-5|once|TRBV18
TGTGCCAGCTCAGGGGACAGCTTGCAAGAGACCCAGTACTTC
CASSGDSLQETQYF
>.|TRBJ1-2|.|TRBV7-9
TGTGCCAGCAGCTTAGAGGCGTTGAACTATGGCTACACCTTC
CASSLEALNYGYTF
>.|TRBJ2-3|.|TRBV7-9
TGTGCCAGCAGCTTAATCCAGGGAAGAGATACGCAGTATTTT
CASSLIQGRDTQYF
>.|TRBJ1-6|.|TRBV27
TGTGCCAGCAGTTTGATCGGGGGGGAGAGCTCCTATAATTCACCCCTCCACTTT
CASSLIGGESSYNSPLHF
>.|TRBJ1-2|.|TRBV3-1/TRBV3-2
TGTGCCAGCAGCCAGGGGGATCCAAACTATGGCTACACCTTC
CASSQGDPNYGYTF
>TRBD1|TRBJ1-5|.|TRBV7-2
TGTGCCAGCAGCCTACAGGGGGTCCTAGAGCCCCAGCATTTT
CASSLQGVLEPQHF
>.|TRBJ1-1|few|TRBV11-2
TGTGCCAGCAGCTTAGATCGGCCGGGTGGTGGCGCTGAAGCTTTCTTT
CASSLDRPGGGAEAFF
>.|TRBJ2-3|.|TRBV6-5
TGTGCCAGCACAATACTTCTCTCAGGAGGGGATACGCAGTATTTT
CASTILLSGGDTQYF
>TRBD1|TRBJ2-7|.|TRBV7-6
TGTGCCAGCAGCTTAGGGACAGGCTCCTACGAGCAGTACTTC
CASSLGTGSYEQYF
>.|TRBJ1-2|few|TRBV27
TGTGCCAGCAGTACGTACGGAAGGGGCAGCTACACCTTC
CASSTYGRGSYTF
>TRBD1|TRBJ1-4|.|TRBV7-2
TGTGCCAGCAGCCTGGACAGGGTTAATGAAAAACTGTTTTTT
CASSLDRVNEKLFF
>.|TRBJ1-3|few|TRBV6-5
TGTGCCAGCAGTTTAAAAGGGGGTACTCCTGGAAACACCATATATTTT
CASSLKGGTPGNTIYF
>TRBD1|TRBJ1-2|.|TRBV10-2
TGCGCCAGCAGTTCGGGGACAGCTCATAACTATGGCTACACCTTC
CASSSGTAHNYGYTF
>.|TRBJ1-5|.|TRBV3-1/TRBV3-2
TGTGCCAGCAGCCAAGACAGGGTTCAGCCCCAGCATTTT
CASSQDRVQPQHF
>.|TRBJ1-1|few|TRBV12-3/TRBV12-4
TGTGCCAGCAGTATATATGAAGACACTGAAGCTTTCTTT
CASSIYEDTEAFF
>TRBD1|TRBJ1-2|.|TRBV5-1
TGCGCCAGCAGCCTCGCCGGGACAGGGCCTAGTGATGGCTACACCTTC
CASSLAGTGPSDGYTF
>.|TRBJ1-2|.|TRBV6-5
TGTGCCAGCAGTACAGGGTCAGGAACCTTCTATGGCTACACCTTC
CASSTGSGTFYGYTF
>TRBD1|TRBJ2-5|once|TRBV11-3
TGTGCCAGCAGCTATACAGGGGTTCAAGAGACCCAGTACTTC
CASSYTGVQETQYF
>TRBD2|TRBJ2-3|.|TRBV6-2/TRBV6-3
TGTGCCAGCAGTTCTAGCGGGGGAATTACAGATACGCAGTATTTT
CASSSSGGITDTQYF
>TRBD2|TRBJ2-5|.|TRBV7-2
TGTGCCAGCAGCTCCACTGCTAGCGGGGGCAGAAGAGGGGCCCAGTACTTC
CASSSTASGGRRGAQYF
>TRBD1|TRBJ2-5|.|TRBV30
TGTGCCTGGAGTCGGACAGGGGAAGAGACCCAGTACTTC
CAWSRTGEETQYF
>TRBD1|TRBJ2-1|.|TRBV19
TGTGCCAGTAGTACCCCGACAGGGCGATCCTACAATGAGCAGTTCTTC
CASSTPTGRSYNEQFF
>.|TRBJ2-2|once|TRBV6-2/TRBV6-3
TGTGCCAGCAGTTATAAAATAGGGACTGCCAGCAACACCGGGGAGCTGTTTTTT
CASSYKIGTASNTGELFF
>.|TRBJ1-2|.|TRBV14
TGTGCCAGCAGCTCGGACTCCCGGAGGTTCTATGGCTACACCTTC
CASSSDSRRFYGYTF